The clone carrying this T cell receptor (beta chain) occurred many times. The antigen remains undetermined. The source of the sample is a study of T cells in Graves' hyperthyroidism and ophthalmopathy. Study-wide context: Peripheral blood was acquired at first diagnosis, ahead of any therapy whatsoever. Study-wide findings and caveats: Within blood appeared most thyroid clonotypes that had expanded above 0.001.

Used for diagnoses were clinical symptoms, serum thyroxine and TRAb, thyroid ultrasound and orbital computed tomography. The PBMCs studied were ones that came from about 9.9 ml fresh peripheral blood. The CDR3 regions of TCR beta were amplified from RNA transcripts. The HTBI set primed first-round TCR CDR3 RT-PCR. Using its own MiXCR run on the multiplex PCR reads, TCRdb lists one record per CDR3 protein. This sample yields 300,000 to 450,000 distinct CDR3 sequences, of which roughly 14% are seen a single time; more than 20% belongs to the top ten. The CDR3 is made up of 17 amino acids. The ends were cut back, 5 bases at V and 3 bases at J, with 22 bases in the middle.

The sequence derives from a man aged 25 to 40 with Graves' hyperthyroidism that later progressed to Graves' ophthalmopathy. The sequenced sample was blood. The chain uses TRBV12-3 or TRBV12-4 and TRBJ1-1, with no clear D. Written as DNA, the CDR3 is TGTGCCAGCAGTCTATACCGCGGCGGGGTGCCGTACACTGAAGCTTTCTTT. Translation: CASSLYRGGVPYTEAFF.